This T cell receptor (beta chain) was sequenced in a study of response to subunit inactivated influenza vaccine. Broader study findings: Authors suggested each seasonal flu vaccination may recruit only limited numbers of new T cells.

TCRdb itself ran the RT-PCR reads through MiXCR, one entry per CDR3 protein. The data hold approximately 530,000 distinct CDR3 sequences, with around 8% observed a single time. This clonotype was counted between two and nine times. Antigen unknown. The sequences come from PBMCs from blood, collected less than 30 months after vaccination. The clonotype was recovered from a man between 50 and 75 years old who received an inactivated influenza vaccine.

The CDR3 DNA sequence: TGTGCCAGCAGTCGGTTTGGTGACAATCAGCCCCAGCATTTT. Amino acid sequence: CASSRFGDNQPQHF. The rearrangement links TRBV6-2 or TRBV6-3 to TRBJ1-5; D uncertain. With 5 bases removed from V and 3 bases from J, the gap between germline ends came to 11 bases. The CDR3 runs to 14 residues. Germline values: CDR1 MNHEY, CDR2 SVGEGT.